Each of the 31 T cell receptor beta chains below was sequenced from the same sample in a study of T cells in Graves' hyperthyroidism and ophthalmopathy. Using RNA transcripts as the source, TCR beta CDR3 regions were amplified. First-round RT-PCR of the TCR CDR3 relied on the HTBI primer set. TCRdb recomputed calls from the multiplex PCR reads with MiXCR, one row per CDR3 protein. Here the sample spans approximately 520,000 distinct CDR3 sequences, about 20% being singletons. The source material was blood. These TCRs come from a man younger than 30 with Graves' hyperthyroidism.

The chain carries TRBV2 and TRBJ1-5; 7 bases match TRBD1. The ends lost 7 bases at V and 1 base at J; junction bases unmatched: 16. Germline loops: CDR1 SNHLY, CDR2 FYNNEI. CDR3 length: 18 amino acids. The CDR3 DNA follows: TGTGCCAGCACCGAGGGGGGACAGTCATTAAGGAGCAATCAGCCCCAGCATTTT. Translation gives CASTEGGQSLRSNQPQHF.

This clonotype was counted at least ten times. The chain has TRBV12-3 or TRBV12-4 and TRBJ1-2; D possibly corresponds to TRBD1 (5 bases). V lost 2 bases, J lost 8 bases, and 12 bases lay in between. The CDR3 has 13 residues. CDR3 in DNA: TGTGCCAGCAGTTTAACCGGGACGGCGGGCTACACCTTC. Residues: CASSLTGTAGYTF.

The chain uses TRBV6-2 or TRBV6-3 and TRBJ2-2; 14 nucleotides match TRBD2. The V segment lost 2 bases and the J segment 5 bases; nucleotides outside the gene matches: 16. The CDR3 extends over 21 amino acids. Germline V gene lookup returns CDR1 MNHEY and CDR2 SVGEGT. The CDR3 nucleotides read TGTGCCAGCAGTTACGTCTACCGGGGACTAGCGGGGGACCGTTTGACCGGGGAGCTGTTTTTT. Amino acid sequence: CASSYVYRGLAGDRLTGELFF.

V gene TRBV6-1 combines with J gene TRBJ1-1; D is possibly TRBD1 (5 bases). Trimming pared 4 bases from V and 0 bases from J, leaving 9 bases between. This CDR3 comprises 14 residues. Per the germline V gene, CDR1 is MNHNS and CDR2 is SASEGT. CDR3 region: CASSVARVNTEAFF. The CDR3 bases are TGTGCCAGCAGTGTTGCCAGGGTGAACACTGAAGCTTTCTTT.

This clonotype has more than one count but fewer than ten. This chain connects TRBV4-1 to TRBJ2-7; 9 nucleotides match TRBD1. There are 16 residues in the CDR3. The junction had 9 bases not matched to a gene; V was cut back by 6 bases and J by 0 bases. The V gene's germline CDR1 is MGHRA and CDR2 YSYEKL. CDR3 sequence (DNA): TGCGCCAGCAGTCAACAGACAGGGGGAAGCTCCTACGAGCAGTACTTC. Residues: CASSQQTGGSSYEQYF.

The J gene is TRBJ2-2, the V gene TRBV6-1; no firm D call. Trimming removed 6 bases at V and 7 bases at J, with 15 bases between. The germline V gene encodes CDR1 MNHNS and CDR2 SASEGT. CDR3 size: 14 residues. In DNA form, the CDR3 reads TGTGCCAGCAGCGCCACCTACTCGGGCGGGGAGCTGTTTTTT. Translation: CASSATYSGGELFF.

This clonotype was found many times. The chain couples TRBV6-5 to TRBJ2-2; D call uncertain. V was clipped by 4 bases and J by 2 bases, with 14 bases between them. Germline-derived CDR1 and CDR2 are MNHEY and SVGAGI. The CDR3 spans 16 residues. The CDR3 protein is CASSLELTPNTGELFF. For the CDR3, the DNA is TGTGCCAGCAGTTTAGAGCTGACTCCTAACACCGGGGAGCTGTTTTTT.

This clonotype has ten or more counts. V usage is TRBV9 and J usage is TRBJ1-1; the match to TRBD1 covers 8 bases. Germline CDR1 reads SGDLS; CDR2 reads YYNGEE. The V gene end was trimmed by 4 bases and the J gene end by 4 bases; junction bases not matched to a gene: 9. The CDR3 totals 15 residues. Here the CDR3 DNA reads TGTGCCAGCAGCTCCGACCCGGGGACAGGCACTGAAGCTTTCTTT. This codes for CASSSDPGTGTEAFF.

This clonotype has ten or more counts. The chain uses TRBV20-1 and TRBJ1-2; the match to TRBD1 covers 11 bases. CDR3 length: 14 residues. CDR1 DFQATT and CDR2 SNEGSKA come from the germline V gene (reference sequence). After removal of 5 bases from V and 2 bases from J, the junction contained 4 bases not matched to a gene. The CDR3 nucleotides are TGCAGTGCTGGTGGGGACAGGGGGAACTATGGCTACACCTTC. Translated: CSAGGDRGNYGYTF.

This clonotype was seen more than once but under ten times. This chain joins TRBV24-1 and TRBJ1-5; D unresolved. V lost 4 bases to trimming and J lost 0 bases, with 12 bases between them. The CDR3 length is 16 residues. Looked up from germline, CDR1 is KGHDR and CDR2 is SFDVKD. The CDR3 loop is CATSDPKTDSNQPQHF. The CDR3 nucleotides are TGTGCCACCAGTGACCCGAAGACTGATAGCAATCAGCCCCAGCATTTT.

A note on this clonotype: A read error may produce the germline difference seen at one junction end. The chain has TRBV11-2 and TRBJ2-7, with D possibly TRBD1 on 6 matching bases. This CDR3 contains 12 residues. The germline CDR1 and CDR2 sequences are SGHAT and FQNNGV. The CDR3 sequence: CAISLGGPEQYF. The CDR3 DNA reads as TGTGCCATCAGCTTAGGGGGACCCGAGCAGTACTTC.

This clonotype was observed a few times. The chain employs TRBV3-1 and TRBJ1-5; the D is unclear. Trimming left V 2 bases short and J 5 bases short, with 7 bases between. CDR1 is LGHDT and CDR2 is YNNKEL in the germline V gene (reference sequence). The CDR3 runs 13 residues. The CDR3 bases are TGTGCCAGCAGCCAATACCCAGATCAGCCCCAGCATTTT. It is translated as CASSQYPDQPQHF.

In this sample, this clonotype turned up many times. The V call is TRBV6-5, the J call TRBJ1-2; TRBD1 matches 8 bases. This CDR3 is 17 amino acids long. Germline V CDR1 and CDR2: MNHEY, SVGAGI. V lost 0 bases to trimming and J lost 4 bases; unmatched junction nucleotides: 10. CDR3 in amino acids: CASSYSNFGQGAYGYTF. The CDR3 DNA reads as TGTGCCAGCAGTTACTCGAATTTCGGACAGGGCGCCTATGGCTACACCTTC.

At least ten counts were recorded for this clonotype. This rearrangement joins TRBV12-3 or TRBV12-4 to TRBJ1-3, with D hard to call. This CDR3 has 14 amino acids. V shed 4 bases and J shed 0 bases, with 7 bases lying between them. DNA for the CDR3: TGTGCCAGCAGTTGGGTAGACTCTGGAAACACCATATATTTT. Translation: CASSWVDSGNTIYF.

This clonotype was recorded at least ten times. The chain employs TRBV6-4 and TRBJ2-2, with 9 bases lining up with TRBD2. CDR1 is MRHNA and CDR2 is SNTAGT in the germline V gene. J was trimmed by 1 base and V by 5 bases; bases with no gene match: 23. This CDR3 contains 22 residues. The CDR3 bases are TGTGCCAGCAGTCCTCCTTCGCCCGGGACACCGGCGGGGGGGTTGAACACCGGGGAGCTGTTTTTT. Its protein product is CASSPPSPGTPAGGLNTGELFF.

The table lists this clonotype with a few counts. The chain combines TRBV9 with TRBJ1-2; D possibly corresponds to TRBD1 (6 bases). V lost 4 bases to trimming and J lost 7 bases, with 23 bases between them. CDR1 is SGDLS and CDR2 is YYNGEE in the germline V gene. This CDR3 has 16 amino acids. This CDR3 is CASSPSGTPPRGGYTF. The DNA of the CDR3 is TGTGCCAGCAGCCCCTCCGGGACACCTCCGCGGGGTGGCTACACCTTC.

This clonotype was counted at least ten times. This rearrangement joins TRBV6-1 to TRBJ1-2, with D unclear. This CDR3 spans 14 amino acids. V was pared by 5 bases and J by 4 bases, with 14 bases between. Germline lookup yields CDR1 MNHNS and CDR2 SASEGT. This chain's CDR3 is CASSPGSPIYGYTF. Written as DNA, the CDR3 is TGTGCCAGCAGTCCCGGGAGCCCGATCTATGGCTACACCTTC.

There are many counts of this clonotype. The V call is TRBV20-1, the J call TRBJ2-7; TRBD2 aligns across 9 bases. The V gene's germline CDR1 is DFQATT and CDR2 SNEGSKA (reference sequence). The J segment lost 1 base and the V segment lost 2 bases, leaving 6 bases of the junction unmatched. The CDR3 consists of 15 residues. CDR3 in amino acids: CSARKLAGISYEQYF. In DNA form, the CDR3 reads TGCAGTGCTAGAAAGCTAGCGGGGATATCCTACGAGCAGTACTTC.

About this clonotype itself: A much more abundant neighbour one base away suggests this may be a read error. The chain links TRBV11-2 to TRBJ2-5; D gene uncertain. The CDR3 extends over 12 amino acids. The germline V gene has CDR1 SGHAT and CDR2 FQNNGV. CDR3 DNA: TGTGCCAGCAGCTCCCGGGCAGAGACCAAGTACTTC. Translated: CASSSRAETKYF. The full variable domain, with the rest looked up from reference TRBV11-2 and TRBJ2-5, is EAGVAQSPRYKIIEKRQSVAFWCNPISGHATLYWYQQILGQGPKLLIQFQNNGVVDDSQLPKDRFSAERLKGVDSTLKIQPAKLEDSAVYLCASSSRAETKYFGPGTRLLVL.

DNA for the CDR3: TGTGCCAGCAGTGGGCGGGGATTAGAGACCCAGTACTTC. It specifies CASSGRGLETQYF. The rearrangement links TRBV2 to TRBJ2-5; a possible D gene is TRBD2 (6 bases). Germline lookup yields CDR1 SNHLY and CDR2 FYNNEI. The CDR3 totals 13 residues. Trimming left V 4 bases short and J 4 bases short, with 10 bases between.

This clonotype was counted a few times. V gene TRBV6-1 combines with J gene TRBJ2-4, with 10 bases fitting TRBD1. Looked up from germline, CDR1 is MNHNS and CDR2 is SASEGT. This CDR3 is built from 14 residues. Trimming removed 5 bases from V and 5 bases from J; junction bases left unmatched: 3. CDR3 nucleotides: TGTGCCAGCAGTCCCGGGACAGGGGAAAACATTCAGTACTTC. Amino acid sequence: CASSPGTGENIQYF.

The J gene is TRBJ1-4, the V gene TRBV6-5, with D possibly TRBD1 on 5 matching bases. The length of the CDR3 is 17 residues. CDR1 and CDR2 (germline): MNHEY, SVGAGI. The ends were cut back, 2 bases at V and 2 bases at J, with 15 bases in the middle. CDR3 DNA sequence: TGTGCCAGCAGTTACACAACCCCGGGGCTTACTAATGAAAAACTGTTTTTT. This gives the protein CASSYTTPGLTNEKLFF.

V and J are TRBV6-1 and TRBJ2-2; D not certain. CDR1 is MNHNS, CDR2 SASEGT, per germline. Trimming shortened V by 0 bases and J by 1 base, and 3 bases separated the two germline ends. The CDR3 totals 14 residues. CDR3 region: CASSEAWNTGELFF. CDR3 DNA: TGTGCCAGCAGTGAAGCTTGGAACACCGGGGAGCTGTTTTTT.

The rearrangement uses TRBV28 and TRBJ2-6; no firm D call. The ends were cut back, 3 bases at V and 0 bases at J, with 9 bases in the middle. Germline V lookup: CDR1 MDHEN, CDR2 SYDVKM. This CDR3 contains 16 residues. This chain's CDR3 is CASSFLRDSGANVLTF. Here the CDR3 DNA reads TGTGCCAGCAGTTTTCTAAGGGACTCTGGGGCCAACGTCCTGACTTTC. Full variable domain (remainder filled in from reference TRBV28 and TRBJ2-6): DVKVTQSSRYLVKRTGEKVFLECVQDMDHENMFWYRQDPGLGLRLIYFSYDVKMKEKGDIPEGYSVSREKKERFSLILESASTNQTSMYLCASSFLRDSGANVLTFGAGSRLTVL.

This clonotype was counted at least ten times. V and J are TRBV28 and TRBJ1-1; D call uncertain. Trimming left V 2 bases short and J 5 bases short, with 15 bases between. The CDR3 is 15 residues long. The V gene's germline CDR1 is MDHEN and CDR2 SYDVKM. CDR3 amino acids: CASSLGYRVGTEAFF. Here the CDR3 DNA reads TGTGCCAGCAGTTTAGGGTATCGGGTCGGAACTGAAGCTTTCTTT. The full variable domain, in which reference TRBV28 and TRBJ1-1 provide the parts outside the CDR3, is DVKVTQSSRYLVKRTGEKVFLECVQDMDHENMFWYRQDPGLGLRLIYFSYDVKMKEKGDIPEGYSVSREKKERFSLILESASTNQTSMYLCASSLGYRVGTEAFFGQGTRLTVV.

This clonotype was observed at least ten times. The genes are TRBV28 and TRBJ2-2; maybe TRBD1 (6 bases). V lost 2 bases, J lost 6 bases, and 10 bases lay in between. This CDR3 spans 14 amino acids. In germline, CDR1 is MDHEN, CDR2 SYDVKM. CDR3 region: CASSLHRAAGELFF. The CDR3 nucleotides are TGTGCCAGCAGTTTACACAGGGCGGCCGGGGAGCTGTTTTTT. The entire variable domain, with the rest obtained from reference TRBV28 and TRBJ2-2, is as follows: DVKVTQSSRYLVKRTGEKVFLECVQDMDHENMFWYRQDPGLGLRLIYFSYDVKMKEKGDIPEGYSVSREKKERFSLILESASTNQTSMYLCASSLHRAAGELFFGEGSRLTVL.

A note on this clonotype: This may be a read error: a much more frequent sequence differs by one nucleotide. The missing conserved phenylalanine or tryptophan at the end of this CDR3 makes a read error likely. The DNA for the CDR3 is TGTGCCAGCAGTACGGCGATGAACACTGAAGCTTTCTAT. It translates to CASSTAMNTEAFY. The chain employs TRBV28 and TRBJ1-1, with no clear D. Trimming shortened V by 5 bases and J by 0 bases, and 7 bases separated the two germline ends. The CDR3 extends over 13 amino acids. Germline CDR1 is MDHEN and CDR2 is SYDVKM.

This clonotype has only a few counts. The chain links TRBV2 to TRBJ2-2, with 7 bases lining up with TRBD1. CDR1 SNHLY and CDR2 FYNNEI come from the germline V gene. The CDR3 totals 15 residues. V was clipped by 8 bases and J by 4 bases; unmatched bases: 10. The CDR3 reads CASGLQGIRTGELFF. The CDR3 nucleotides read TGTGCCAGCGGATTACAGGGGATACGCACCGGGGAGCTGTTTTTT.

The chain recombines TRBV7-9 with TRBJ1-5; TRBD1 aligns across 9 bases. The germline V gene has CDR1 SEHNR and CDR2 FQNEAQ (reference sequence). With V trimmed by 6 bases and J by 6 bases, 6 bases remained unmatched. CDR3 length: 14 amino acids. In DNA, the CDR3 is TGTGCCAGCAGTTCAGACAGGGGGTCTCAGCCCCAGCATTTT. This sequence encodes CASSSDRGSQPQHF.

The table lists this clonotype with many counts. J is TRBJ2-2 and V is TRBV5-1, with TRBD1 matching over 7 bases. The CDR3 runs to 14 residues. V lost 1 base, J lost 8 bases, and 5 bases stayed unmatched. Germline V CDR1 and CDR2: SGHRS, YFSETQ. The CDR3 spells CASSLHPGQGELFF. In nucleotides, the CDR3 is TGCGCCAGCAGCTTGCACCCGGGACAGGGGGAGCTGTTTTTT.

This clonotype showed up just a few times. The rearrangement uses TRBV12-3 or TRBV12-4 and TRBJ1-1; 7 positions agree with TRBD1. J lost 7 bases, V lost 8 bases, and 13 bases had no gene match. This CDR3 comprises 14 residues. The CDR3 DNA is TGTGCCAGCGCTTTAAACTACGGGACAGATGAAGCTTTCTTT. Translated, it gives CASALNYGTDEAFF.